This T cell receptor beta chain was documented in a study of molecular identifiers for immune sequencing clone quantification. Study in general: Five portions were made in replicates from RNA of 20,000 or 100,000 naive CD8 cells, and four underwent sequencing. Study outcomes and limitations: In a background of over 750,000 naive cells, spiked Jurkat TCR RNA from one cell was reportedly detectable.

TCRdb ran MiXCR on the PCR reads and lists one entry per CDR3 protein. This table holds 85,000 to 100,000 distinct CDR3 sequences, 24% found once. Worth noting for this clonotype: The antigen is unknown.

Naive CD8 T cells were FACS-sorted by CD8+CD4-CCR7+CD45RA+ markers. Sequencing was performed on naive CD8+ T cells from blood, with Jurkat cell RNA spiked in. The sample's subset: FACS-sorted CD8+CD4-CCR7+CD45RA+ naive T cells. The receptor's source is a human donor in good health. Some libraries in this study had Jurkat cell RNA spiked in.

The CDR3, as DNA: TGCGCCAGCAGCCAAGATCGGTCGGGGGCACAGCCCCAGTACTTC. Protein product: CASSQDRSGAQPQYF. V and J are TRBV4-3 and TRBJ2-5; D is tentatively TRBD1 or TRBD2 (6 bases each). The CDR3 covers 15 residues. The V end lost 0 bases, the J end lost 9 bases, and 17 bases lay between the germline ends. In germline, CDR1 is LGHNA, CDR2 YSLEER.